The count of the clone carrying this TCR beta chain is one. TCRdb's table, derived via immunoSEQ multiplex PCR, lists solely in-frame clones and lacks some. The sample yields some 410,000 clones, around 90% seen once. The entry originates in a study of control samples from healthy donors and cancer patients. From germline, CDR1 is SGHVS and CDR2 FQNEAQ. There are 17 residues in the CDR3. The germline V and J ends were trimmed by 0 bases and 6 bases, with 20 bases remaining between them. This TCR was recovered from a middle-aged man with head and neck cancer. The chain is built from TRBV7-8 and TRBJ1-1, with a tentative D call TRBD1 (6 bases). Source material: PBMCs. The CDR3 loop reads CASSLALGGSKVAEAFF. The CDR3 DNA follows: TGTGCCAGCAGCTTAGCGCTAGGGGGAAGCAAGGTTGCTGAAGCTTTCTTT. The variable domain in full, completed from reference TRBV7-8 and TRBJ1-1, reads GAGVSQSPRYKVAKRGQDVALRCDPISGHVSLFWYQQALGQGPEFLTYFQNEAQLDKSGLPSDRFFAERPEGSVSTLKIQRTQQEDSAVYLCASSLALGGSKVAEAFFGQGTRLTVV.